The entry below gives a single T cell receptor beta chain sequence along with its context. This CDR3 is also generated by other DNA sequences in the sample. The data are from a study of blood T cell repertoires in COVID-19. Study overall: T cells, B-cell-depleted T cells, or PBMCs supplied cDNA or gDNA.

Germline V lookup: CDR1 SGHRS, CDR2 YFSETQ. The V gene lost 8 bases and the J gene lost 4 bases, with 12 bases spanning the gap. This CDR3 has 12 amino acids. The method was immunoSEQ multiplex PCR; TCRdb's version includes in-frame clones alone and lacks a portion of them. The repertoire consists of about 140,000 clones, with roughly 84% occurring once and the leading ten covering around 5.5%. Each participant's cohort was designated according to participant-reported clinical history. This chain links TRBV5-1 with TRBJ1-1, with D perhaps TRBD1 (6 bases). The sample was PBMCs or T cells enriched from blood (not recorded which). This TCR was sampled from a man aged 35-49 years with acute COVID-19. The CDR3 DNA reads as TGCGCCAGTCGGGAGGGGGGCACTGAAGCTTTCTTT. Its translation is CASREGGTEAFF.